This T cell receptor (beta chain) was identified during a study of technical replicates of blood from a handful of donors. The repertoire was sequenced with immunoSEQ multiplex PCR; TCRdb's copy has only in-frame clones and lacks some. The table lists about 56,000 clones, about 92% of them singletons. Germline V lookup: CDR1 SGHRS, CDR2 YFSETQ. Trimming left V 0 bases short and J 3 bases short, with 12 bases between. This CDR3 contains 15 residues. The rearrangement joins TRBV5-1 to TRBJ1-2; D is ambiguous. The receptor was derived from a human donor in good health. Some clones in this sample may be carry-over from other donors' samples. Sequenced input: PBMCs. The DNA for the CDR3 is TGCGCCAGCAGCTTGGGGTACCTTCGGGACTATGGCTACACCTTC. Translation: CASSLGYLRDYGYTF.